The next 14 T cell receptor beta chains were all read from a single sample in a study of blood T cells in healthy people across ages. Through a sample-barcoded 5' primer and a J-beta primer mix, a second PCR was run for roughly 7 to 12 cycles. Via MiXCR, TCRdb re-called the 5' RACE reads, giving one row per CDR3 protein. Of fewer than 2 million distinct CDR3 sequences in the sample, about 39% were seen once. Input material: blood. Receptors originate from a human donor in good health.

There are many counts of this clonotype. J is TRBJ1-5 and V is TRBV6-5; D might be TRBD1 (6 bases). The germline V gene has CDR1 MNHEY and CDR2 SVGAGI. V lost 5 bases and J lost 9, with 23 bases in between. The CDR3 covers 16 residues. In nucleotides, the CDR3 is TGTGCCAGCAGTACAACACAGGGTCGGAGTGGTGGGCCCCAGCATTTT. Residues: CASSTTQGRSGGPQHF.

This clonotype was counted a few times. The chain carries TRBV20-1 and TRBJ2-1, with D possibly matching TRBD1 (6 bases). The CDR3 has 14 residues. Germline-derived CDR1 and CDR2 are DFQATT and SNEGSKA (reference sequence). V was shortened by 6 bases and J by 9 bases, with 21 bases between the two germline ends. CDR3 bases: TGCAGTGCCACAAGGGGCACAGGGCGGTTTGAGCAGTTCTTC. Amino acid sequence: CSATRGTGRFEQFF.

This chain joins TRBV29-1 and TRBJ2-1; D remains unclear. The germline gives CDR1 SQVTM, CDR2 ANQGSEA. The CDR3 is made up of 12 amino acids. V was clipped by 7 bases and J by 10 bases, with 17 bases between them. Written as DNA, the CDR3 is TGCAGCGCTGGTGATCCGGGTCGGGAGCAGTTCTTC. Its translation: CSAGDPGREQFF.

The rearrangement links TRBV3-1 to TRBJ2-4; 7 bases are a match to TRBD2. CDR3 length: 13 residues. Germline CDR1 reads LGHDT; CDR2 reads YNNKEL (reference sequence). Trimming at V came to 2 bases and at J to 11 bases, leaving 6 bases not matched to a gene. The CDR3 is CASSQSGVRVQYF. CDR3 DNA: TGTGCCAGCAGCCAAAGCGGGGTAAGGGTTCAGTACTTC.

This chain's CDR3 is CASSFFGTGIDTQYF. The CDR3 nucleotides are TGTGCCAGCAGCTTCTTCGGGACAGGGATAGATACGCAGTATTTT. The gene calls are TRBV7-2 and TRBJ2-3; 9 bases match TRBD1. Germline CDR1 is SGHTA and CDR2 is FQGNSA. This CDR3 comprises 15 residues. The ends lost 3 bases at V and 5 bases at J; junction bases unmatched: 6.

The genes are TRBV7-2 and TRBJ2-2; TRBD2 agrees at 7 bases. This CDR3 region has 16 residues. From germline, CDR1 is SGHTA and CDR2 FQGNSA. The trim removed 1 base at V and 2 bases at J, leaving 4 bases unmatched. The CDR3 DNA is TGTGCCAGCAGCTTAGGCGGGGGATATAACACCGGGGAGCTGTTTTTT. Encoded protein: CASSLGGGYNTGELFF.

The sample holds many counts of this clonotype. J is TRBJ2-7 and V is TRBV5-1, with TRBD2 as a possible D gene (5 bases). The ends were cut back, 0 bases at V and 5 bases at J, with 9 bases in the middle. In germline, CDR1 is SGHRS, CDR2 YFSETQ. The CDR3 extends over 13 amino acids. CDR3 sequence reads: CASSLDRGDEQYF. DNA for the CDR3: TGCGCCAGCAGCTTGGATCGGGGTGACGAGCAGTACTTC.

This chain uses TRBV3-1 with TRBJ1-2, with a possible D match to TRBD1 (6 bases). CDR1 is LGHDT, CDR2 YNNKEL, per germline (reference sequence). There are 17 residues in the CDR3. Trimming stripped 4 bases from V and 0 bases from J, with 18 bases between. CDR3 DNA sequence: TGTGCCAGCAGCCCCAGCCTGGGGGCCCCATCTAACTATGGCTACACCTTC. Translation: CASSPSLGAPSNYGYTF.

V is TRBV28 and J is TRBJ2-7, with 7 bases fitting TRBD2. The CDR3 is 16 amino acids. The junction had 19 bases not matched to a gene; V was cut back by 5 bases and J by 9 bases. Germline values: CDR1 MDHEN, CDR2 SYDVKM. The DNA of the CDR3 is TGTGCCAGCAGTCCGGGGACGGCTAGCGGCACAGATACGCAGTACTTC. It yields the protein CASSPGTASGTDTQYF.

The rearrangement links TRBV12-5 to TRBJ2-7, with D perhaps assigned TRBD1 or TRBD2 (5 bases each). V lost 6 bases and J 3 bases, leaving 9 bases between the germline ends. There are 12 residues in the CDR3. Germline CDR1 LGHNT, CDR2 FRNRAP. CDR3 sequence reads: CASGRGDYEQYF. CDR3 DNA sequence: TGTGCTAGTGGGAGGGGAGACTACGAGCAGTACTTC.

The V gene is TRBV7-2, the J gene TRBJ2-3; D is possibly TRBD2 (6 bases). Trimming removed 1 base at V and 9 bases at J, with 32 bases between. The CDR3 has 20 amino acids. Germline V lookup: CDR1 SGHTA, CDR2 FQGNSA. The CDR3 DNA sequence: TGTGCCAGCAGCTTAGAAATGATGGATATACCGGGACTCCAGTTCGGGACGCAGTATTTT. This sequence encodes CASSLEMMDIPGLQFGTQYF.

The chain couples TRBV9 to TRBJ1-6; D unresolved. This CDR3 is built from 14 residues. V lost 0 bases and J 7 bases, leaving 8 bases between the germline ends. Per the germline V gene, CDR1 is SGDLS and CDR2 is YYNGEE. This chain's CDR3 is CASSVVDGNSPLHF. The CDR3 DNA sequence: TGTGCCAGCAGCGTAGTCGACGGAAATTCACCCCTCCACTTT.

The rearrangement joins TRBV27 to TRBJ1-2; no firm D call. With 4 bases removed from V and 4 bases from J, the gap between germline ends came to 13 bases. The CDR3 length is 14 residues. From germline, CDR1 is MNHEY and CDR2 SMNVEV (reference sequence). The CDR3 loop is CASSYRPGGYGYTF. CDR3 nucleotide sequence: TGTGCCAGCAGTTACCGACCGGGAGGCTATGGCTACACCTTC.

This rearrangement joins TRBV6-2 or TRBV6-3 to TRBJ2-1; 9 nucleotides align to TRBD2. Germline values: CDR1 MNHEY, CDR2 SVGEGT. With V trimmed by 2 bases and J by 8 bases, 7 bases remained unmatched. This CDR3 spans 15 amino acids. Here the CDR3 reads CASSYPQRGVYEQFF. The CDR3 bases are TGTGCCAGCAGTTACCCCCAGCGGGGGGTGTATGAGCAGTTCTTC.